Reported below is one T cell receptor beta chain. Its antigen is not identified. Germline lookup yields CDR1 SGDLS and CDR2 YYNGEE. Trimming took 0 bases from V and 1 from J, leaving 4 bases between them. The CDR3 totals 14 residues. The sample originates from a study of cytomegalovirus exposure and HLA in healthy donors. Findings and caveats of the study: Most sequenced TCRs were rare (though some public TCRs occurred in many donors). Serostatus for CMV was the only available immune exposure information.

The PCR ran on 60 Vbeta and 13 Jbeta primers. Sequenced by immunoSEQ multiplex PCR; TCRdb stores in-frame clones only, minus some. The data hold 110,000 or so clones, with roughly 76% observed a single time. Sequencing used PBMCs. The clonotype originates from a man aged 45-65 years in good health and CMV-seropositive. The gene calls are TRBV9 and TRBJ2-2; D is ambiguous. DNA for the CDR3: TGTGCCAGCAGCGTAGGAGAGAACACCGGGGAGCTGTTTTTT. Protein sequence: CASSVGENTGELFF.